One and the same sample provided the 7 T cell receptor beta chains below, sequenced in a study of beta chain features in type 1 diabetes. TCRB transcripts that were expressed got sequenced, as all of the isolated RNA had been reverse transcribed. Produced via immunoSEQ multiplex PCR; TCRdb's table is partial and in-frame only. The table shows 25,000 or so clones, with roughly three quarters occurring only once. Sequences were obtained from Tregs from blood. The origin of the receptors is a middle-aged woman in good health.

By frequency in the sample, this clone is medium-sized. The genes are TRBV19 and TRBJ1-5; 8 bases match TRBD1. With V trimmed by 10 bases and J by 6 bases, 5 bases remained unmatched. This CDR3 is built from 12 residues. The germline V gene encodes CDR1 LNHDA and CDR2 SQIVND (reference sequence). DNA for the CDR3: TGTGCCACCAGACAGGGGAGTCAGCCCCAGCATTTT. Protein: CATRQGSQPQHF.

This clone is medium-sized by share. V gene TRBV7-9 combines with J gene TRBJ1-3, with 9 bases lining up with TRBD1. Germline assignment: CDR1 SEHNR and CDR2 FQNEAQ (reference sequence). This CDR3 has 15 amino acids. V trimming: 5 bases; J trimming: 3 bases; junction bases outside the gene matches: 5. CDR3 amino acids: CASSRTGDDGNTIYF. The CDR3 DNA reads TGTGCCAGCAGCCGGACAGGGGATGATGGAAACACCATATATTTT.

The chain uses TRBV29-1 and TRBJ1-2; TRBD1 aligns across 9 bases. Germline-derived CDR1 and CDR2 are SQVTM and ANQGSEA. V lost 7 bases, J lost 8 bases, and 8 bases stayed unmatched. The CDR3 has 12 amino acids. CDR3 sequence reads: CSDYRGPWGYTF. CDR3 in DNA: TGCAGCGACTACAGGGGGCCATGGGGCTACACCTTC.

The chain carries TRBV19 and TRBJ1-1, with D possibly matching TRBD1 (6 bases). Germline V gene data show CDR1 as LNHDA and CDR2 as SQIVND (reference sequence). Deletions cut 4 bases from V and 11 bases from J, with 17 bases between. This CDR3 contains 13 residues. CDR3 in amino acids: CASSTQTGRGAFF. The CDR3 region has the DNA TGTGCCAGTAGTACGCAGACGGGAAGGGGGGCTTTCTTT.

This rearrangement joins TRBV27 to TRBJ1-1, with unresolved D. Trimming left V 3 bases short and J 3 bases short, with 8 bases between. Germline V gene lookup returns CDR1 MNHEY and CDR2 SMNVEV (reference sequence). This CDR3 has 13 amino acids. In DNA form, the CDR3 reads TGTGCCAGCAGTTTCCGAGCGTACACTGAAGCTTTCTTT. Translation gives CASSFRAYTEAFF.

V usage is TRBV19 and J usage is TRBJ2-1; TRBD2 matches at 7 bases. Per germline, CDR1 LNHDA and CDR2 SQIVND (reference sequence). The length of the CDR3 is 15 residues. The ends lost 3 bases at V and 4 bases at J; junction bases unmatched: 6. The CDR3 is CASSISGGYYNEQFF. CDR3 coding DNA: TGTGCCAGTAGTATCTCGGGGGGATATTACAATGAGCAGTTCTTC.

The chain is built from TRBV2 and TRBJ1-4; D gene ambiguous. CDR3 size: 15 residues. The germline V gene has CDR1 SNHLY and CDR2 FYNNEI. V lost 8 bases and J lost 0, with 13 bases in between. The CDR3 DNA follows: TGTGCCAGCTGCAGAACGTCGTCAACTAATGAAAAACTGTTTTTT. Amino acid sequence: CASCRTSSTNEKLFF.